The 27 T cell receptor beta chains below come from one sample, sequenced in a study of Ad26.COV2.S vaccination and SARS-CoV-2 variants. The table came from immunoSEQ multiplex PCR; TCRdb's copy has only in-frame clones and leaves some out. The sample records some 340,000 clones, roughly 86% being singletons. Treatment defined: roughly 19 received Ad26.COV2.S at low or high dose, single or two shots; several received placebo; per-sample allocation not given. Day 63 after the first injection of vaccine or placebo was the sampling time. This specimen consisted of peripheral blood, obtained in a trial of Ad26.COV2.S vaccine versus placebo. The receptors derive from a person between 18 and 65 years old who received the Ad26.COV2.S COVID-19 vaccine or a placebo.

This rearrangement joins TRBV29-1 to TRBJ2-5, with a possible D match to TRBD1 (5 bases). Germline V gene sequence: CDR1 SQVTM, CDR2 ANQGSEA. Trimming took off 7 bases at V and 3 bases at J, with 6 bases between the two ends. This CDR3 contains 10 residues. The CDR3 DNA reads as TGCAGCGCCAGGGAAGAGACCCAGTACTTC. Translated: CSAREETQYF.

In nucleotides, the CDR3 is TGTGCCAGCAGATTAGCGGGGGGGCCAGAGACCCAGTACTTC. It codes for CASRLAGGPETQYF. The chain combines TRBV2 with TRBJ2-5; 11 positions agree with TRBD2. Germline assignment: CDR1 SNHLY and CDR2 FYNNEI. CDR3 length: 14 residues. Trimming cost V 6 bases and J 4 bases; bases outside gene matches: 4.

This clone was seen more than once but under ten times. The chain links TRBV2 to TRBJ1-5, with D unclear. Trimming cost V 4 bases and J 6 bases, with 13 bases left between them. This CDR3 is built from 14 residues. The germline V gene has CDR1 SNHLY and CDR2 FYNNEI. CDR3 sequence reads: CASSVQTPSQPQHF. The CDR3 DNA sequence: TGTGCCAGCAGTGTCCAAACCCCTAGTCAGCCCCAGCATTTT.

The CDR3 is CASSFRLADYTGELFF. The DNA for the CDR3 is TGTGCCAGCAGCTTTCGGCTAGCGGATTACACCGGGGAGCTGTTTTTT. V usage is TRBV5-5 and J usage is TRBJ2-2; 7 positions agree with TRBD2. The germline gives CDR1 SGHKS, CDR2 YYEKEE (reference sequence). After removal of 2 bases from V and 3 bases from J, the junction contained 7 bases not matched to a gene. The CDR3 spans 16 residues.

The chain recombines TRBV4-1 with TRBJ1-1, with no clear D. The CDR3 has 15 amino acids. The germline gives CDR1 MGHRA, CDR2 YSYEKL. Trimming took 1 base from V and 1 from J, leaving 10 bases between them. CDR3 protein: CASSQGPGRNTEAFF. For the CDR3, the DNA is TGCGCCAGCAGCCAAGGGCCAGGTAGGAACACTGAAGCTTTCTTT.

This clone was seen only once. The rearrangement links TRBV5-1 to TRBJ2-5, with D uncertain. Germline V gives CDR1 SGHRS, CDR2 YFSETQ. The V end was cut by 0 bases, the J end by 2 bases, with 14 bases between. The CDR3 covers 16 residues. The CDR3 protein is CASSLEVGRNQETQYF. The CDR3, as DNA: TGCGCCAGCAGCTTGGAGGTCGGCAGGAATCAAGAGACCCAGTACTTC.

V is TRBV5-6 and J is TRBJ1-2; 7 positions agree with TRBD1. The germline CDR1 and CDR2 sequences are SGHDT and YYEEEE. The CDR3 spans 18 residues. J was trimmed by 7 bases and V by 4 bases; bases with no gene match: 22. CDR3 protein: CASSTRQGLFLQSSGYTF. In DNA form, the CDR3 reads TGTGCCAGCAGCACACGACAGGGTTTATTCCTCCAATCCAGTGGCTACACCTTC. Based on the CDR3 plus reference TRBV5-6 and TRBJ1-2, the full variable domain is DAGVTQSPTHLIKTRGQQVTLRCSPKSGHDTVSWYQQALGQGPQFIFQYYEEEERQRGNFPDRFSGHQFPNYSSELNVNALLLGDSALYLCASSTRQGLFLQSSGYTFGSGTRLTVV.

CDR3 region: CASSQDGSPYEQYF. In nucleotides, the CDR3 is TGCGCCAGCAGCCAAGATGGGAGTCCCTACGAGCAGTACTTC. The J gene is TRBJ2-7, the V gene TRBV4-1, with a possible D match to TRBD2 (5 bases). The CDR3 has 14 amino acids. Trimming shortened V by 0 bases and J by 2 bases, and 8 bases separated the two germline ends. CDR1 is MGHRA, CDR2 YSYEKL, per germline.

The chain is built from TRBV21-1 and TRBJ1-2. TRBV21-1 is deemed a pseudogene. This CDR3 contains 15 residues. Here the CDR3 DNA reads TGTGCCAGCAGCACGATCCCAGGGGGGGGACATGGCTACACCTTC. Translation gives CASSTIPGGGHGYTF.

The CDR3 DNA follows: TGCGCCAGCAGTGAGTCCCCCTTGAGCGGGTATACGCAGTATTTT. Residues: CASSESPLSGYTQYF. The chain links TRBV10-1 to TRBJ2-3, with D perhaps matching TRBD2 (6 bases). CDR3 length equals 15 residues. Trimming cost V 0 bases and J 7 bases, with 14 bases left between them. Germline CDR1 is WNHNN and CDR2 is SYGVQD (reference sequence).

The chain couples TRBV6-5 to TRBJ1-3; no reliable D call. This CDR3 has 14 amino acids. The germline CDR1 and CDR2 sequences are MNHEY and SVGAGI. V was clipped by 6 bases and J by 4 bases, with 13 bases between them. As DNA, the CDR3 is TGTGCCAGCAGGAAGGGTTCGGCGGGAAACACCATATATTTT. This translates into CASRKGSAGNTIYF.

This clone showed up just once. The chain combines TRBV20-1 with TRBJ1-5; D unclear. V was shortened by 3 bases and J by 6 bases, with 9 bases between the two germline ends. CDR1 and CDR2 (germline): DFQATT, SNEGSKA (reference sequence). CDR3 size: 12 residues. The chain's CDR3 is CSASDGVQPQHF. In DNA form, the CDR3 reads TGCAGTGCTAGTGACGGGGTTCAGCCCCAGCATTTT.

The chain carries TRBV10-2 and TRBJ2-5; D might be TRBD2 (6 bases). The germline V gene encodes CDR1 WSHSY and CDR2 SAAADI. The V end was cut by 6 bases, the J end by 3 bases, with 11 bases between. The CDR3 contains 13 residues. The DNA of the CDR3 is TGCGCCAGCAGCTGGGACTCCGAAGAGACCCAGTACTTC. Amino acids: CASSWDSEETQYF.

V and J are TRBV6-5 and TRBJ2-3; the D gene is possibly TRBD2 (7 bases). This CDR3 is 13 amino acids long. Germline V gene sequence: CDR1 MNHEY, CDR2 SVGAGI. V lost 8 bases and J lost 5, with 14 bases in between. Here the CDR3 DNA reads TGTGCCAGCGGAAGGGGGGGCCAAGATACGCAGTATTTT. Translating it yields CASGRGGQDTQYF.

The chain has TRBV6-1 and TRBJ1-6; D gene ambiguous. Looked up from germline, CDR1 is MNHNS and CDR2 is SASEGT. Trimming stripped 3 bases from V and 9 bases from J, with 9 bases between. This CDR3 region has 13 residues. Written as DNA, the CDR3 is TGTGCCAGCAGTGAGCGGCCTCTTTCACCCCTCCACTTT. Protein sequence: CASSERPLSPLHF.

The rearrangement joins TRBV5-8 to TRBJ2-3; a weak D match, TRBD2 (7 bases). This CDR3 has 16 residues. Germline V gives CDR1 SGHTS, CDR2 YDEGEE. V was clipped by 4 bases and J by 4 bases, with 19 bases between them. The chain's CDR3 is CASSQRGGAIADTQYF. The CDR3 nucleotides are TGTGCCAGCAGCCAGAGAGGGGGGGCGATCGCAGATACGCAGTATTTT.

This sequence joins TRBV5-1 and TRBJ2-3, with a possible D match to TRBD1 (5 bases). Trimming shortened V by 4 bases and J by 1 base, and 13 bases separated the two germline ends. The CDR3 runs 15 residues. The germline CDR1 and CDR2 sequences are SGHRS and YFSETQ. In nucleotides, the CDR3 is TGCGCCAGCAGCCCAGGGATTTCTGGCACAGATACGCAGTATTTT. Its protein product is CASSPGISGTDTQYF. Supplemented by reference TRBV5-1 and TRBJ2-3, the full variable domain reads KAGVTQTPRYLIKTRGQQVTLSCSPISGHRSVSWYQQTPGQGLQFLFEYFSETQRNKGNFPGRFSGRQFSNSRSEMNVSTLELGDSALYLCASSPGISGTDTQYFGPGTRLTVL.

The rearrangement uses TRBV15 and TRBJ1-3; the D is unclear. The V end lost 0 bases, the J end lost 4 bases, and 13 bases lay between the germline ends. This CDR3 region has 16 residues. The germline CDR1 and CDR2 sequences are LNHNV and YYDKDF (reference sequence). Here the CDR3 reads CATSRDPAGGGNTIYF. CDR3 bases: TGTGCCACCAGCAGAGATCCGGCGGGTGGAGGAAACACCATATATTTT. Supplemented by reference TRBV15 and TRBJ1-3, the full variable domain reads DAMVIQNPRYQVTQFGKPVTLSCSQTLNHNVMYWYQQKSSQAPKLLFHYYDKDFNNEADTPDNFQSRRPNTSFCFLDIRSPGLGDTAMYLCATSRDPAGGGNTIYFGEGSWLTVV.

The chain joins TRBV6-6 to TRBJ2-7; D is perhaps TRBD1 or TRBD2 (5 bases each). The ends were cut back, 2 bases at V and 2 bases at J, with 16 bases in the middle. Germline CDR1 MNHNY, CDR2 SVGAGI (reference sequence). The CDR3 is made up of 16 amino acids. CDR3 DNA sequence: TGTGCCAGCAGTTACAAGTTGGGGGTCCGGACCTACGAGCAGTACTTC. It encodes CASSYKLGVRTYEQYF.

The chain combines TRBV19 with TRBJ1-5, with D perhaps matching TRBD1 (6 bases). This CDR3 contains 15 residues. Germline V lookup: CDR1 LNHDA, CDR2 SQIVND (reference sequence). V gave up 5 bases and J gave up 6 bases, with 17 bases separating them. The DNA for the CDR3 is TGTGCCAGTAGTCCTAAAGGGGGTAAGGTTCAGCCCCAGCATTTT. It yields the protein CASSPKGGKVQPQHF.

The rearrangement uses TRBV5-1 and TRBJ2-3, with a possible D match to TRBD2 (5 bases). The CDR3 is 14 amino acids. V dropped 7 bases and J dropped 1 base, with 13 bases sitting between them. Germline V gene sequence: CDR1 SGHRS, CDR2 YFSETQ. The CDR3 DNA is TGCGCCAGCGCCTCCTCCGGGGGCACAGATACGCAGTATTTT. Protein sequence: CASASSGGTDTQYF. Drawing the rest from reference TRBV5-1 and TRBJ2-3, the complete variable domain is KAGVTQTPRYLIKTRGQQVTLSCSPISGHRSVSWYQQTPGQGLQFLFEYFSETQRNKGNFPGRFSGRQFSNSRSEMNVSTLELGDSALYLCASASSGGTDTQYFGPGTRLTVL.

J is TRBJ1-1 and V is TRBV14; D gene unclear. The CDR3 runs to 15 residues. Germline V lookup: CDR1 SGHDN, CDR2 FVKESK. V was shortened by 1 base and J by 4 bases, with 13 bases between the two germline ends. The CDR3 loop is CASSQAVGRSTEAFF. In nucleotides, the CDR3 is TGTGCCAGCAGCCAAGCAGTAGGGAGGAGCACTGAAGCTTTCTTT.

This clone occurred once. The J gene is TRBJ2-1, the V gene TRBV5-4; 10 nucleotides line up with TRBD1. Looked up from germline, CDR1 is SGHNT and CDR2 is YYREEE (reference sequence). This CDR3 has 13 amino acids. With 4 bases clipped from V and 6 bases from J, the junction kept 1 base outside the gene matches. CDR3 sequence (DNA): TGTGCCAGCAGCCGGGACAGGGGCAATGAGCAGTTCTTC. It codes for CASSRDRGNEQFF.

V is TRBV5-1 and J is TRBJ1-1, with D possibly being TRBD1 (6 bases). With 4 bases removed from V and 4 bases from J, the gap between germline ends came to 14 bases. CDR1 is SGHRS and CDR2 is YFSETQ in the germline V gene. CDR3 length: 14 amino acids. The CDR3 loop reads CASSDGQPVTEAFF. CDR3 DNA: TGCGCCAGCAGCGATGGACAGCCGGTCACTGAAGCTTTCTTT.

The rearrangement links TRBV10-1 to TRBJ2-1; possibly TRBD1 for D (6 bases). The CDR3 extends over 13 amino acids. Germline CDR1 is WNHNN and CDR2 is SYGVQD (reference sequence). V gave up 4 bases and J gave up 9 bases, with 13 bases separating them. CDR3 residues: CASSGAGESEQFF. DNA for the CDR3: TGCGCCAGCAGTGGGGCAGGGGAGAGTGAGCAGTTCTTC.

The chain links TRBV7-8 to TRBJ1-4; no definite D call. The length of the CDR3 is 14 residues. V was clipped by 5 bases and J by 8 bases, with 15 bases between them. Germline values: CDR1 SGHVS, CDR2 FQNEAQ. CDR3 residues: CASSESGLGEKLFF. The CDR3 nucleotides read TGTGCCAGCAGCGAAAGCGGGCTTGGGGAAAAACTGTTTTTT.

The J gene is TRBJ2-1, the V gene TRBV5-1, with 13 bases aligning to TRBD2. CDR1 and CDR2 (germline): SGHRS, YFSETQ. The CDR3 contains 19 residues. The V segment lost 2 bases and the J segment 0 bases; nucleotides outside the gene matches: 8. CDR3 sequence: CASSFFGTSGASSYNEQFF. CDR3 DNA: TGCGCCAGCAGCTTTTTCGGGACTAGCGGGGCCAGCTCCTACAATGAGCAGTTCTTC.